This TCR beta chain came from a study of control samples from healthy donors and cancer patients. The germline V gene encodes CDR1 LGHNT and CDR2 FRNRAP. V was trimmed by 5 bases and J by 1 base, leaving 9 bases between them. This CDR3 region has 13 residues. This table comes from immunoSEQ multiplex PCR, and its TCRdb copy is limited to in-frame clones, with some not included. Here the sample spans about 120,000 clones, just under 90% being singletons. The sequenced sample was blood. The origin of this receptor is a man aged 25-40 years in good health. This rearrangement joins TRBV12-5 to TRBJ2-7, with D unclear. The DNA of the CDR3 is TGTGCTAGTGGTGCTTTTGGGTCCTACGAGCAGTACTTC. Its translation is CASGAFGSYEQYF.